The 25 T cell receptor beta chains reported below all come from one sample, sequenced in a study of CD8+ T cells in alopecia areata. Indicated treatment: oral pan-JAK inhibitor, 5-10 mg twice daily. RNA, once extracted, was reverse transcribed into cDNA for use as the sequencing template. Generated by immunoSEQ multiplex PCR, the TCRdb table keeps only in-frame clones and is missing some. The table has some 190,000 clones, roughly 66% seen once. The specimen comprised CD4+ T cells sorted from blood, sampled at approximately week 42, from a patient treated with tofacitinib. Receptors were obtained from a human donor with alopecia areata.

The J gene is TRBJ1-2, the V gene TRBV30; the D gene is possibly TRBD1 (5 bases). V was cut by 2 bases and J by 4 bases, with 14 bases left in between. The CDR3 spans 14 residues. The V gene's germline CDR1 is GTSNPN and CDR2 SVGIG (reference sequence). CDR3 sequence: CAWSQGPRGYGYTF. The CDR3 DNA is TGTGCCTGGAGTCAGGGCCCCCGTGGCTATGGCTACACCTTC.

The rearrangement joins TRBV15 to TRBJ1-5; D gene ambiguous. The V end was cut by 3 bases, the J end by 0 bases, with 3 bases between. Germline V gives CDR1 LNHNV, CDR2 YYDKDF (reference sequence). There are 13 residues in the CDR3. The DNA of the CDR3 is TGTGCCACCAGCAGGGTTAGCAATCAGCCCCAGCATTTT. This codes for CATSRVSNQPQHF.

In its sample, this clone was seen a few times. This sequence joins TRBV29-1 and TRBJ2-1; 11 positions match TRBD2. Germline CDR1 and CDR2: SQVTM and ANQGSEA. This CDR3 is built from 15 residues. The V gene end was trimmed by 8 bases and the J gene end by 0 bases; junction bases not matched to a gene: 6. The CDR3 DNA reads TGCAGCACCCGAGGACTAGCGGGCTCCTACAATGAGCAGTTCTTC. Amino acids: CSTRGLAGSYNEQFF.

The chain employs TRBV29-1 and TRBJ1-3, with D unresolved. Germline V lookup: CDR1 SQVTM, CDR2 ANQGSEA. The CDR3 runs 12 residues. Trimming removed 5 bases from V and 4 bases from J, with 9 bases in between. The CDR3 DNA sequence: TGCAGCGTTAACACGGCCGGAAACACCATATATTTT. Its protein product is CSVNTAGNTIYF.

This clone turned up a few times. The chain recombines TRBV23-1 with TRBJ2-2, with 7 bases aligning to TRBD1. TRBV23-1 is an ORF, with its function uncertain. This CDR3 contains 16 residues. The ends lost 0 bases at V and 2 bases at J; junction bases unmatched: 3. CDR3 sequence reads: CASSQSRGGNTGELFF. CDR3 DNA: TGCGCCAGCAGTCAATCGAGAGGGGGCAACACCGGGGAGCTGTTTTTT.

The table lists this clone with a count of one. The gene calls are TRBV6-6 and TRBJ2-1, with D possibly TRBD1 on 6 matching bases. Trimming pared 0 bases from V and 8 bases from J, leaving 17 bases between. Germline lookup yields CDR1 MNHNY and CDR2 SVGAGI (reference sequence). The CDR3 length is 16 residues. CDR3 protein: CASSYSQGYVIDEQFF. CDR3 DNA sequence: TGTGCCAGCAGTTACTCACAGGGATATGTCATTGATGAGCAGTTCTTC.

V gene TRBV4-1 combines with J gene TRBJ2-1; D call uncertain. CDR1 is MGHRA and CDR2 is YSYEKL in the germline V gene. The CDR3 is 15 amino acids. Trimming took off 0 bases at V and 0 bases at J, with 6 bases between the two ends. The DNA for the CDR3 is TGCGCCAGCAGCCAAGATCCAGACTCCTACAATGAGCAGTTCTTC. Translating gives CASSQDPDSYNEQFF.

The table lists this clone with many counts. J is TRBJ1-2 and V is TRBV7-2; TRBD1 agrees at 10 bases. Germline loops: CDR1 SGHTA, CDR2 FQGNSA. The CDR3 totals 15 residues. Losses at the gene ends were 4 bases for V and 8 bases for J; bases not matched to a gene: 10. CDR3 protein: CASSSGTGEVKGYTF. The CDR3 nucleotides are TGTGCCAGCAGCTCGGGGACAGGGGAAGTGAAGGGCTACACCTTC.

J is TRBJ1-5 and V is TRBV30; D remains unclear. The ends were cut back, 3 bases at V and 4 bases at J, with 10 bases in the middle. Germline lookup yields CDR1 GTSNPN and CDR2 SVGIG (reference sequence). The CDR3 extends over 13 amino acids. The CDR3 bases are TGTGCCTGGAGCACGGGAGAAAATCAGCCCCAGCATTTT. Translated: CAWSTGENQPQHF.

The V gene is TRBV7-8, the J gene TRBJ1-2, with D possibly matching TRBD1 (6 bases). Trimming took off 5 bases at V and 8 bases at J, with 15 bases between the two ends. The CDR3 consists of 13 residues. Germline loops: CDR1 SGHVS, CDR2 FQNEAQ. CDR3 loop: CASSPMGGTGYTF. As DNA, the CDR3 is TGTGCCAGCAGCCCAATGGGGGGCACGGGCTACACCTTC.

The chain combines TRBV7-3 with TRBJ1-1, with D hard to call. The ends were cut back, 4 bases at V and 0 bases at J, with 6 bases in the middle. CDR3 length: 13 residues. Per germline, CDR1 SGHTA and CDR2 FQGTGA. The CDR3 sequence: CASSSGVNTEAFF. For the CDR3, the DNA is TGTGCCAGCAGCTCCGGAGTGAACACTGAAGCTTTCTTT.

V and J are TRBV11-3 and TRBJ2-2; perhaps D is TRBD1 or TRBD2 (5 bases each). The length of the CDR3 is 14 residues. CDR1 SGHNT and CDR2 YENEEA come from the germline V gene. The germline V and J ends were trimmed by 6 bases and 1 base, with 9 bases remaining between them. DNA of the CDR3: TGTGCCAGCAGACCGGGACGGAACACCGGGGAGCTGTTTTTT. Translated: CASRPGRNTGELFF. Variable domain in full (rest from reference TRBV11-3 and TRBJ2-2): EAGVVQSPRYKIIEKKQPVAFWCNPISGHNTLYWYLQNLGQGPELLIRYENEEAVDDSQLPKDRFSAERLKGVDSTLKIQPAELGDSAVYLCASRPGRNTGELFFGEGSRLTVL.

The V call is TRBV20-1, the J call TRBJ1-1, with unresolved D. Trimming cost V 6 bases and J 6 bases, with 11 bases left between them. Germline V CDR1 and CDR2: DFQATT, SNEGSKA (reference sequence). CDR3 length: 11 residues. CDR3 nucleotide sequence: TGCAGTGCCCCAGTGGGGTCTGAAGCTTTCTTT. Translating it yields CSAPVGSEAFF.

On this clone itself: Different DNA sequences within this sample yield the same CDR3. The chain's CDR3 is CASSFRGEQYF. The CDR3 bases are TGTGCCAGCAGTTTCAGAGGCGAGCAGTACTTC. This chain links TRBV27 with TRBJ2-7; D gene unclear. CDR3 length equals 11 residues. Germline assignment: CDR1 MNHEY and CDR2 SMNVEV (reference sequence). V lost 3 bases and J 6 bases, leaving 6 bases between the germline ends.

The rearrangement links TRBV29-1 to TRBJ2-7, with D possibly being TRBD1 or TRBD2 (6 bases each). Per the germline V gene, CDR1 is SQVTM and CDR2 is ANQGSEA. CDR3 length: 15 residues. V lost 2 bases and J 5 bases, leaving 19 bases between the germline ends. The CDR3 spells CSVERGAGLGNEQYF. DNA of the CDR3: TGCAGCGTTGAAAGGGGGGCCGGGCTGGGGAACGAGCAGTACTTC.

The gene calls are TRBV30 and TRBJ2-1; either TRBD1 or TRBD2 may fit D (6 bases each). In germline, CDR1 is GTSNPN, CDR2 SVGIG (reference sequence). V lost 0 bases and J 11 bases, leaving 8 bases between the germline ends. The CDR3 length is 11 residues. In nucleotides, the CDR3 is TGTGCCTGGAGTGTAGGGGGGCAGCAGTTCTTC. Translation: CAWSVGGQQFF.

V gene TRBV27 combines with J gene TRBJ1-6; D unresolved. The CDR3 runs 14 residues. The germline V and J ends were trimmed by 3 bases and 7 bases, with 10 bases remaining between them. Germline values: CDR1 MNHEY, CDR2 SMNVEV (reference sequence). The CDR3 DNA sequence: TGTGCCAGCAGTTTTGAGGCAGGAAATTCACCCCTCCACTTT. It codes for CASSFEAGNSPLHF.

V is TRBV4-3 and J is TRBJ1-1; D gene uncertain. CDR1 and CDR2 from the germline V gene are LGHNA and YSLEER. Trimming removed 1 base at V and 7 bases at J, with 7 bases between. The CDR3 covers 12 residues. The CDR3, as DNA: TGCGCCAGCAGCCAAGTGGGAAGTGAAGCTTTCTTT. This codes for CASSQVGSEAFF.

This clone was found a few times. The CDR3 protein is CASSLRADTSSSYEQYF. DNA of the CDR3: TGCGCCAGCAGCTTGAGAGCGGACACCTCATCCTCCTACGAGCAGTACTTC. The chain joins TRBV5-1 to TRBJ2-7; the D call may be TRBD1 or TRBD2 (5 bases each). Deletions cut 1 base from V and 0 bases from J, with 17 bases between. Germline V CDR1 and CDR2: SGHRS, YFSETQ. The CDR3 runs to 17 residues.

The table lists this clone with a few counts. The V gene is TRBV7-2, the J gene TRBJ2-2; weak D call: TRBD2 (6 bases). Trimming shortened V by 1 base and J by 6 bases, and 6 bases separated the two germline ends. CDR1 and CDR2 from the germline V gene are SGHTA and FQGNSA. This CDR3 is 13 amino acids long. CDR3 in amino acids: CASSLGGAGELFF. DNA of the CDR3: TGTGCCAGCAGCTTAGGGGGGGCCGGGGAGCTGTTTTTT.

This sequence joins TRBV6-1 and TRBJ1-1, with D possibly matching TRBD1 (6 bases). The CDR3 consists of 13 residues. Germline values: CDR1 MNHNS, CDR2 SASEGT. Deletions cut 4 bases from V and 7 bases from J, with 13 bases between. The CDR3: CASSGTDLSEAFF. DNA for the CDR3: TGTGCCAGCAGTGGGACAGACCTTAGTGAAGCTTTCTTT.

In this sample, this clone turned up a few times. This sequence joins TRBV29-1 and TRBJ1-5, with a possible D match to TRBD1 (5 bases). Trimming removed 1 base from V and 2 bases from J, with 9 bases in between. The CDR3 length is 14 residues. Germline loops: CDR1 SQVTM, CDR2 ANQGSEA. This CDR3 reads CSVEVGGGNQPQHF. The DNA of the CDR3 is TGCAGCGTTGAAGTGGGGGGGGGCAATCAGCCCCAGCATTTT.

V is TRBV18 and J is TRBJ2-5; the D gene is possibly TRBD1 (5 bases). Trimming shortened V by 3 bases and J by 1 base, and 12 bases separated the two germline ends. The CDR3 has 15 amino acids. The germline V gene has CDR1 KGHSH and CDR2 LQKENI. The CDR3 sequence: CASSPQGSAQETQYF. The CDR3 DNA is TGTGCCAGCTCACCGCAGGGTTCGGCCCAAGAGACCCAGTACTTC.

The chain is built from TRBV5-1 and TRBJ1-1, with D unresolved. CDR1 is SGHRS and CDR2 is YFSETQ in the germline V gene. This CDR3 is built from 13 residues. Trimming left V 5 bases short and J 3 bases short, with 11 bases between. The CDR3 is CASSNRRDTEAFF. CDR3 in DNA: TGCGCCAGCAGTAACAGACGAGACACTGAAGCTTTCTTT.

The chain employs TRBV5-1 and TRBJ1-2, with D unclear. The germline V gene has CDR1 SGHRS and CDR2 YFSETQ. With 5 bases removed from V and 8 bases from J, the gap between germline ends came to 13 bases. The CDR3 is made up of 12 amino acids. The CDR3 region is CASSDTAVGYTF. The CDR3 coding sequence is TGCGCCAGCAGTGACACAGCGGTGGGCTACACCTTC.